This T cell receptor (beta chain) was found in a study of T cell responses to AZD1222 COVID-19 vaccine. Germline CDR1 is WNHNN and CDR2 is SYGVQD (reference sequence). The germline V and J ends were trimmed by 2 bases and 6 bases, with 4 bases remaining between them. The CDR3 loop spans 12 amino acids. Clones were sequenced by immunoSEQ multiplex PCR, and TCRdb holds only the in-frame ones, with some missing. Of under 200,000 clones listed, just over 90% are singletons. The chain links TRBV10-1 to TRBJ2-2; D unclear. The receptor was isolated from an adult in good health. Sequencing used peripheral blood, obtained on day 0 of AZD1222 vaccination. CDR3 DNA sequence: TGCGCCAGCAGTGAGGGGTCCGGGGAGCTGTTTTTT. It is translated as CASSEGSGELFF.